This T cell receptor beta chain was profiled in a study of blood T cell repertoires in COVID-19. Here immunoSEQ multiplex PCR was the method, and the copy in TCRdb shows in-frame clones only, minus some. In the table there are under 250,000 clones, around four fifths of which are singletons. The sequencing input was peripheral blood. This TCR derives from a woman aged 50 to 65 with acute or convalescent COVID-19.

The CDR3 region has the DNA TGTGCCACCACACAGGGGAGCAATCAGCCCCAGCATTTT. Protein sequence: CATTQGSNQPQHF. The chain joins TRBV6-5 to TRBJ1-5; 7 bases align to TRBD1. This CDR3 contains 13 residues. V was clipped by 10 bases and J by 1 base; unmatched bases: 4. Germline CDR1 reads MNHEY; CDR2 reads SVGAGI.